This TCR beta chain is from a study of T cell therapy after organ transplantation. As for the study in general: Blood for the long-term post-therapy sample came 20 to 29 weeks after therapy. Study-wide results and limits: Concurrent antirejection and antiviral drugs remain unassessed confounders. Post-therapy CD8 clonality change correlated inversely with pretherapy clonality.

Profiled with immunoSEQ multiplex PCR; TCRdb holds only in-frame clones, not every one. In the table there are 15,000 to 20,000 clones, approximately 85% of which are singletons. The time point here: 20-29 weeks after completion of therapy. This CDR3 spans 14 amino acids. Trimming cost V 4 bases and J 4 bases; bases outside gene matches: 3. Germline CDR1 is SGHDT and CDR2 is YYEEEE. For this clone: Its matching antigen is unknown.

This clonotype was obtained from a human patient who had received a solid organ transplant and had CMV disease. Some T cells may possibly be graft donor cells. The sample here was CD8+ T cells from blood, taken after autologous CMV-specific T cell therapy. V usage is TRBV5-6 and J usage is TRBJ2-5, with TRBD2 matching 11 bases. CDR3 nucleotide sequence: TGTGCCAGCAGCGGCCTAGCGGGGGGAGAGACCCAGTACTTC. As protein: CASSGLAGGETQYF.